The clone carrying this T cell receptor (beta chain) has just a few counts. Read sequence stops 3 residues before the CDR3 end, and the germline J gene provides the missing end. The CDR3 sequence is 11 residues long. From germline, CDR1 is DFQATT and CDR2 SNEGSKA (reference sequence). Trimming shortened V by 6 bases and J by 7 bases, and 12 bases separated the two germline ends. The sample belongs to a study of T cell clonality in common variable immunodeficiency. CVID and control samples used equivalent genomic DNA input. Produced via immunoSEQ multiplex PCR; TCRdb's table is partial and in-frame only. The sample shows some 60,000 clones, none of them appearing just once.

The chain is built from TRBV20-1 and TRBJ1-1; no definite D call. Sequencing used peripheral blood mononuclear cells. The sequence derives from a person aged 18 to 75 in good health. The CDR3 bases that were read are TGCAGTGCCACCAAGGGTTTTGAA. Residues: CSATKGFE. The entire CDR3 sequence reads CSATKGFEAFF.